This is a list of T cell receptor beta chains from one sample in a study of cytomegalovirus exposure and HLA in healthy donors. Data came from immunoSEQ multiplex PCR; TCRdb stores just in-frame clones and leaves some out. The table has fewer than 180,000 clones, 79% seen once; the top ten hold roughly 6%. The sequenced material came from PBMCs. Receptor source: a middle-aged man in good health and CMV-seropositive. The CDR3 runs from the conserved cysteine through the conserved F or W. The D gene is left open where the match is weak. Clone size is not always given. Where it is, it says once, few, many or a class for expanded clones.

d_gene | j_gene | abundance | v_gene | CDR3nt | CDR3aa
TRBD1 | TRBJ1-1 | NA | TRBV4-2 | TGTGCCAGCAGCCCCCTGACAGGGAGTGGCGCTAAAGCTTTCTTT | CASSPLTGSGAKAFF
TRBD1 | TRBJ2-2 | NA | TRBV2 | TGTGCCAGCAGGGACAGGGCGGGCGGGGAGCTGTTTTTT | CASRDRAGGELFF
TRBD2 | TRBJ2-5 | NA | TRBV27 | TGTGCCAGCAGGAGGTTGACTAGCGCAAGCAAAGAGACCCAGTACTTC | CASRRLTSASKETQYF
TRBD1 | TRBJ1-2 | NA | TRBV5-1 | TGCGCCAGCAGCGCCGGGACAGGGATTGACTATGGCTACACCTTC | CASSAGTGIDYGYTF
NA | TRBJ2-7 | NA | TRBV7-2 | TGTGCCAGCAGCTTAGTGGGACAAGGCGAGCAGTACTTC | CASSLVGQGEQYF
NA | TRBJ1-1 | NA | TRBV27 | TGTGCCAGCAGAAAAGGGAGGGGGGCTTTCTTT | CASRKGRGAFF
TRBD1 | TRBJ2-7 | NA | TRBV28 | TGTGCCAGCAGACGCCGGGGCGGGACAGGGTACGACGAGCAGTACTTC | CASRRRGGTGYDEQYF
TRBD1 | TRBJ1-6 | NA | TRBV29-1 | TGCAGCGTTGAAGTAGGACAGGGTTCACCCCTCCACTTT | CSVEVGQGSPLHF
TRBD2 | TRBJ2-7 | NA | TRBV7-7 | TGTGCTAGCAGCTTCGGACTAGCGGGCTCCTACGAGCAGTACTTC | CASSFGLAGSYEQYF
NA | TRBJ1-2 | NA | TRBV5-1 | TGCGCCAGCAGCTTGGAAGCGACAGCCTATGGCTACACCTTC | CASSLEATAYGYTF
TRBD1 | TRBJ2-7 | NA | TRBV5-1 | TGCGCCACCCTCCCAGGACCGGGACAGGCCGACCGGGAGCAGTACTTC | CATLPGPGQADREQYF
NA | TRBJ2-7 | NA | TRBV19 | TGTGCCAGTAGTAGCGACGGGGTTGGCTCCGTCGAGCAGTACTTC | CASSSDGVGSVEQYF
NA | TRBJ1-2 | NA | TRBV15 | TGTGCCACCAGCACCAGGGCCTCTCCTTCCTATGGCTACACCTTC | CATSTRASPSYGYTF
TRBD1 | TRBJ2-2 | once | TRBV5-1 | TGCGCCAGCAGCTTAGAACAGGGGGCCACCGGGGAGCTGTTTTTT | CASSLEQGATGELFF
TRBD1 | TRBJ2-3 | NA | TRBV12-5 | TGTGCTAGTGGTTCCGACCTATCACAGGGGTCCTTCTCCACAGATACGCAGTATTTT | CASGSDLSQGSFSTDTQYF
NA | TRBJ1-5 | NA | TRBV7-9 | TGTGCCAGCAGCCCGGACCTGTACGGGGGTCAGCCCCAGCATTTT | CASSPDLYGGQPQHF
TRBD2 | TRBJ2-7 | NA | TRBV5-1 | TGCGCCAGCAGCATGAACCCTAGCGGGAGTTACGAGCAGTACTTC | CASSMNPSGSYEQYF
TRBD1 | TRBJ1-1 | NA | TRBV2 | TGTGCCAGCAGCAGACAGGGGGCGAACACTGAAGCTTTCTTT | CASSRQGANTEAFF
TRBD1 | TRBJ1-2 | NA | TRBV29-1 | TGCAGCGTTTACCTAACAGGGGCTACTAACTATGGCTACACCTTC | CSVYLTGATNYGYTF
NA | TRBJ2-7 | NA | TRBV28 | TGTGCCAGCAGTTTAACGAGGGAGGAGCAGTACTTC | CASSLTREEQYF
NA | TRBJ2-7 | NA | TRBV18 | TGTGCCAGCTCACCGGGGAGGAGGAGCGGCGAGCAGTACTTC | CASSPGRRSGEQYF
TRBD1 | TRBJ1-1 | NA | TRBV7-2 | TGTGCCAGCAGCTTAGCGCTGGGACAGGGTGAAGCTTTCTTT | CASSLALGQGEAFF
TRBD1 | TRBJ1-4 | NA | TRBV27 | TGTGCCAGCAGCCCACAGGGGGCTGGCGAAAAACTGTTTTTT | CASSPQGAGEKLFF
TRBD1 | TRBJ1-2 | NA | TRBV6-5 | TGTGCCAGCAGTTACAGCGAGGAGGGGGCTGGAGGCTACACCTTC | CASSYSEEGAGGYTF
NA | TRBJ1-1 | NA | TRBV9 | TGTGCCAGCAGCGTAGTACGGGGGTTTAACACTGAAGCTTTCTTT | CASSVVRGFNTEAFF
NA | TRBJ2-7 | NA | TRBV11-2 | TGTGCCAGCAGCTTAGTTCCCTTCTACGAGCAGTACTTC | CASSLVPFYEQYF
TRBD2 | TRBJ2-4 | NA | TRBV4-2 | TGTGCCAGCAGCCAAGGGACTAGCGGGAGTGGTATTCGGAACATTCAGTACTTC | CASSQGTSGSGIRNIQYF
TRBD1 | TRBJ2-4 | few | TRBV19 | TGTGCCAACTACCCGGGACAGGGCCACAAAAACATTCAGTACTTC | CANYPGQGHKNIQYF
TRBD1 | TRBJ1-2 | NA | TRBV28 | TGTGCCAGCACCCTAGAGGAACAGGGGAGGATCTATGGCTACACCTTC | CASTLEEQGRIYGYTF
NA | TRBJ2-3 | NA | TRBV6-5 | TGTGCCAGCAAGAGACAAGAAACAGATACGCAGTATTTT | CASKRQETDTQYF
NA | TRBJ1-5 | NA | TRBV5-4 | TGTGCCAGCAGCTTAGACAGTTCAGGTGGTCAGCCCCAGCATTTT | CASSLDSSGGQPQHF
TRBD1 | TRBJ2-5 | NA | TRBV29-1 | TGCAGCGTTTGGACAGGGATAGAGACCCAGTACTTC | CSVWTGIETQYF
NA | TRBJ2-5 | NA | TRBV11-2 | TGTGCCAGCAGCTTAGGGCGACAGCAAGAGACCCAGTACTTC | CASSLGRQQETQYF
NA | TRBJ2-5 | few | TRBV29-1 | TGCAGCGTTGGCAGGGGAGCTACTCCTTCGGAGACCCAGTACTTC | CSVGRGATPSETQYF
TRBD1 | TRBJ1-5 | NA | TRBV6-5 | TGTGCCAGCAGACCCGACAGGGGCAGCAATCAGCCCCAGCATTTT | CASRPDRGSNQPQHF
NA | TRBJ1-1 | NA | TRBV18 | TGTGCCAGCTCCCTGACGGGAGGGACTGAAGCTTTCTTT | CASSLTGGTEAFF
NA | TRBJ2-2 | few | TRBV6-1 | TGTGCCAGCAGTGTTTTAGGGGAGGGGGCGAACACCGGGGAGCTGTTTTTT | CASSVLGEGANTGELFF
TRBD1 | TRBJ2-1 | NA | TRBV27 | TGTGCCAGCAGTTTGTCGACAGGGGGTGTTGAGCAGTTCTTC | CASSLSTGGVEQFF
NA | TRBJ2-1 | NA | TRBV5-1 | TGCGCCAGCAGCTTGATGGGCTCTCTCAATGAGCAGTTCTTC | CASSLMGSLNEQFF
NA | TRBJ2-5 | NA | TRBV19 | TGTGCCAGTAGCATCGGGAGTCAAGGAACCCAGTACTTC | CASSIGSQGTQYF
TRBD1 | TRBJ1-6 | NA | TRBV5-4 | TGTGTCAGCAGCTTGGTTGGACAGGGGAGTAAGCATAATTCACCCCTCCACTTT | CVSSLVGQGSKHNSPLHF
NA | TRBJ2-2 | NA | TRBV7-2 | TGTGCCAGCAGCTTAGTTTACGGGGACACCGGGGAGCTGTTTTTT | CASSLVYGDTGELFF
NA | TRBJ2-5 | NA | TRBV5-1 | TGCGCCAGCAGCTTGGTATCCACACAAGAGACCCAGTACTTC | CASSLVSTQETQYF
TRBD1 | TRBJ2-6 | NA | TRBV5-4 | TGTGCCAGCAGGCGGGACAGGGTCGGCTCTGGGGCCAACGTCCTGACTTTC | CASRRDRVGSGANVLTF
NA | TRBJ1-5 | few | TRBV30 | TGTGCCTGGAGTGTACGAGGCAGGGCTCAGCCCCAGCATTTT | CAWSVRGRAQPQHF
NA | TRBJ1-2 | NA | TRBV4-2 | TGTGCCAGCAGCCAAGTGTTAACATCCTATGGCTACACCTTC | CASSQVLTSYGYTF
TRBD2 | TRBJ2-5 | NA | TRBV19 | TGTGCCAGTAGTATAGGCGGGGCGGGGGGAGAGACCCAGTACTTC | CASSIGGAGGETQYF
NA | TRBJ1-2 | NA | TRBV14 | TGTGCCAGCAGTCCACCCGGGATGGGTTATGGCTACACCTTC | CASSPPGMGYGYTF
TRBD2 | TRBJ2-5 | NA | TRBV5-4 | TGTGCCAGCAGCTTGGGGGGGGGTGAGACCCAGTACTTC | CASSLGGGETQYF
NA | TRBJ2-2 | few | TRBV5-6 | TGTGCCAGCAGCCCACGGAGGGCCGGGGCCGGGGAGCTGTTTTTT | CASSPRRAGAGELFF
TRBD2 | TRBJ2-7 | NA | TRBV28 | TGTGCCAGCAGTGAACTAGCGGGAGCGTACGAGCAGTACTTC | CASSELAGAYEQYF
TRBD1 | TRBJ2-3 | NA | TRBV5-4 | TGTGCCAGCAGCCCGGGACAGCTCACTAGCACAGATACGCAGTATTTT | CASSPGQLTSTDTQYF
TRBD1 | TRBJ2-7 | NA | TRBV5-1 | TGCGCCAGCAGCTTGGGCGACAGGGCTTACGAGCAGTACTTC | CASSLGDRAYEQYF
NA | TRBJ2-5 | NA | TRBV5-1 | TGCGCCAGCAGCTTGGGCGCAGCCGGCGGGGAGACCCAGTACTTC | CASSLGAAGGETQYF
TRBD1 | TRBJ2-5 | NA | TRBV6-1 | TGTGCCAGCAGTGAAACGATGGCAGGACCCCAGGGGGACCAGTACTTC | CASSETMAGPQGDQYF
TRBD2 | TRBJ2-1 | few | TRBV30 | TGTGCCTGGAGTCTCCCCACTAGCGGGATGTACAATGAGCAGTTCTTC | CAWSLPTSGMYNEQFF
NA | TRBJ2-3 | once | TRBV6-6 | TGTGCCAGCACCCACCAGGAGGGCACAGATACGCAGTATTTT | CASTHQEGTDTQYF
NA | TRBJ1-1 | NA | TRBV10-2 | TGCGCCAGCCGGCCAGAGCAGGGGCTGAACACTGAAGCTTTCTTT | CASRPEQGLNTEAFF
TRBD2 | TRBJ2-7 | NA | TRBV7-2 | TGTGCCAGCAGCTTAGAACTAGCGGAATCCTACGAGCAGTACTTC | CASSLELAESYEQYF
TRBD2 | TRBJ2-1 | NA | TRBV9 | TGTGCCAGCAGCGGTGGGTGGGAGGGCCTGGATGAGCAGTTCTTC | CASSGGWEGLDEQFF